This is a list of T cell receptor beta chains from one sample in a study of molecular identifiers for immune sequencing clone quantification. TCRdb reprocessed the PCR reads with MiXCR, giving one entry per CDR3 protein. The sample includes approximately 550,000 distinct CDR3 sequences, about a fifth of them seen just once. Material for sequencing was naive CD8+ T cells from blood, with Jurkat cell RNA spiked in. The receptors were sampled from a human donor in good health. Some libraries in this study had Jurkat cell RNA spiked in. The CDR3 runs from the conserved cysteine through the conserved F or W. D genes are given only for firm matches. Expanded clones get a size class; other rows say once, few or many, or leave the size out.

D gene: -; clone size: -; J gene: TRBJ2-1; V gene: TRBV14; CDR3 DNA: TGTGCCAGCAGCCAATATGGATGGAGCTCCTACAATGAGCAGTTCTTC; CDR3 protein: CASSQYGWSSYNEQFF
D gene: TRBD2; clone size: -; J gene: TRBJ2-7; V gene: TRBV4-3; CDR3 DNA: TGCGCCAGCAGCCAAGATGTCGGGGGGTCCTACGAGCAGTACTTC; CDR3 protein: CASSQDVGGSYEQYF
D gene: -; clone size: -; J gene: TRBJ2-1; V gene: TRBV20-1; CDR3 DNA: TGCAGTGCTAGAGATGTGGGGGGCAACAATGAGCAGTTCTTC; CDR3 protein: CSARDVGGNNEQFF
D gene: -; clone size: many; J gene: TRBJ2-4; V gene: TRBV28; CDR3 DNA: TGTGCCAGCAGTTTACAACGACCACTAGCCAAAAACATTCAGTACTTC; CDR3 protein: CASSLQRPLAKNIQYF
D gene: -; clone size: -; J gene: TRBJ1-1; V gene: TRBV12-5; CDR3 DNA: TGTGCTAGTGGTTTGGCTTCTGGGCAATCGCCGAGTGAAGCTTTCTTT; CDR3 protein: CASGLASGQSPSEAFF
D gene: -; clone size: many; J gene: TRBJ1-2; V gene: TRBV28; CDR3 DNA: TGTGCCAGTAAGGGAGAGGGAATCCTGGAAAACTATGGCTACACCTTC; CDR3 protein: CASKGEGILENYGYTF
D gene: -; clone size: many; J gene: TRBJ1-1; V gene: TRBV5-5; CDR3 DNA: TGTGCCAGCAGCTTGGCGGGGCCAGAGGGGGCTTTCTTT; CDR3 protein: CASSLAGPEGAFF
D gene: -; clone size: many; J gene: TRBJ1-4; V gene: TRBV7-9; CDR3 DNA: TGTGCCAGCAGCTCGTATCCGTCAACTAATGAAAAACTGTTTTTT; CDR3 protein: CASSSYPSTNEKLFF
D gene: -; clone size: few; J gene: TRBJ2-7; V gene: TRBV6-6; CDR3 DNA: TGTGCCAGCACTCACCCGGGGGATCACTCCGAGCAGTACTTC; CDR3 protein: CASTHPGDHSEQYF
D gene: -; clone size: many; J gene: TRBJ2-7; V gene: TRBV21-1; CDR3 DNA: TGTGCCAGCAGCAGAGGACCGGGACAGTCCTACGAGCAGTACTTC; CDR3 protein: CASSRGPGQSYEQYF
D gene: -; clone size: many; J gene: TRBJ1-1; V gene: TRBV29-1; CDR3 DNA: TGCAGCGTTGAAGCTCAGGGGCCTGAAGCTTTCTTT; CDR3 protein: CSVEAQGPEAFF
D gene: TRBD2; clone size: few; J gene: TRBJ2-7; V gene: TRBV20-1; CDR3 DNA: TGCAGTGCCCCGGTTTCCCCCGGGACTACCAACTACGAGCAGTACTTC; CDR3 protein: CSAPVSPGTTNYEQYF
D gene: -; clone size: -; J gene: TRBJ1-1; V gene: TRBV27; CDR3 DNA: TGTGCCAGCAGTTTCTATGGGTTGGGCACTGAAGCTTTCTTT; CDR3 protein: CASSFYGLGTEAFF
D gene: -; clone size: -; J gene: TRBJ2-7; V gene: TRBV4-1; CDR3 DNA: TGCGCCAGCAGCCAACCAGGAACTTACGAGCAGTACTTC; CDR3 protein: CASSQPGTYEQYF
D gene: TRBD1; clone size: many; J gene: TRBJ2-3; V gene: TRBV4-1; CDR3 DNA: TGCGCCAGCAGCCAAGATGGACAGGGGTGGACAGATACGCAGTATTTT; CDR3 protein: CASSQDGQGWTDTQYF
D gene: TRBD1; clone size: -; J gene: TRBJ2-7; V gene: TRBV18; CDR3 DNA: TGTGCCAGCTCAGCTGCCCCGCCGGGACAGGGCATCTCCTACGAGCAGTACTTC; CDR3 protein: CASSAAPPGQGISYEQYF
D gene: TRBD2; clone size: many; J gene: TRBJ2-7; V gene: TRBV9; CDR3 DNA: TGTGCCAGCAGCCCGGGGGGGAGCTCCTACGAGCAGTACTTC; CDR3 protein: CASSPGGSSYEQYF
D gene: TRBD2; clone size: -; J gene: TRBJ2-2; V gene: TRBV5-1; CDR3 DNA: TGCGCCAGCAGCTTTAGACTAGCGGGGTACACCGGGGAGCTGTTTTTT; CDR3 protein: CASSFRLAGYTGELFF
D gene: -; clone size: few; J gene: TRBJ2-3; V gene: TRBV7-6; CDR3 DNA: TGTGCCAGCAGCTTAGCGTGGGGTGCTGGGGTAAGGACAGATACGCAGTATTTT; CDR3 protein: CASSLAWGAGVRTDTQYF
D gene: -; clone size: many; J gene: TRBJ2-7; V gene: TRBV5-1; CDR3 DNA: TGCGCCAGCAGCTTGGAAGGGTTCTACGAGCAGTACTTC; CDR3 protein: CASSLEGFYEQYF
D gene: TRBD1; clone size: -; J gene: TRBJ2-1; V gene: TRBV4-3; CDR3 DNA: TGCGCCAGCAGCCAAGATGGGACAGGTACCGGGAATGAGCAGTTCTTC; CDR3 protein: CASSQDGTGTGNEQFF
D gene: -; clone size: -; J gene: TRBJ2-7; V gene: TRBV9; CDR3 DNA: TGTGCCAGCAGCGGTGGCCGGAACAGGGAAGAGGACGAGCAGTACTTC; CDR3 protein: CASSGGRNREEDEQYF
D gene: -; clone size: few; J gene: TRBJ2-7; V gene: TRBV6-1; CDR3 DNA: TGTGCCAGCAGTGAAGCGTGGACAACCCCCTACGAGCAGTACTTC; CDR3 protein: CASSEAWTTPYEQYF
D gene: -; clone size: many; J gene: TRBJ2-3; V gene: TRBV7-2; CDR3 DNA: TGTGCCAGCAGCACCGGGGGCTTACACGGGTATTTT; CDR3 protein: CASSTGGLHGYF
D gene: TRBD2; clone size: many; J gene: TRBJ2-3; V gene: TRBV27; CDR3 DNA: TGTGCCAGCAGTTTCCAACTAGCGGGATCAGATACGCAGTATTTT; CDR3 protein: CASSFQLAGSDTQYF
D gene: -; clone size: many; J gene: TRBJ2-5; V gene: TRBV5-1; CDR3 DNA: TGCGCCAGCAGGCATACACAGGGAATCCAAGAGACCCAGTACTTC; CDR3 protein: CASRHTQGIQETQYF
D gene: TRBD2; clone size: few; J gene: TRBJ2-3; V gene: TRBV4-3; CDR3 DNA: TGCGCCAGCAGCCAAGATCCCAGGACTAGCGGGGGGACAGATACGCAGTATTTT; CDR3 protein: CASSQDPRTSGGTDTQYF
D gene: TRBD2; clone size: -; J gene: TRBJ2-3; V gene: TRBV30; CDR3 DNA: TGTGCCTGGAGTGTATACTCAAGCCGCCCTAGCGGGAAAAGCGTAGATACGCAGTATTTT; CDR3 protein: CAWSVYSSRPSGKSVDTQYF
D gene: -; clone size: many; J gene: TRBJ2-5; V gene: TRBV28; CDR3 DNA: TGTGCCAGCAGTTTAAGTGTGGATGACACGTACCAAGAGACCCAGTACTTC; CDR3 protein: CASSLSVDDTYQETQYF
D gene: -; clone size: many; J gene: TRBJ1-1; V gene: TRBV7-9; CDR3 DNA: TGTGCCAGCAGCCTAGGAGGTTCAAACACTGAAGCTTTCTTT; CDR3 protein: CASSLGGSNTEAFF
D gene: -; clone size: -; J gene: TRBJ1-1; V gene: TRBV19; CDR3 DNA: TGTGCCACCCGAGTTATGGGGGAATCGGACACTGAAGCTTTCTTT; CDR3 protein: CATRVMGESDTEAFF
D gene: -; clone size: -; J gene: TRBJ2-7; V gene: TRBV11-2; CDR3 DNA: TGTGCCAGCAGCTTAACCCCCGGTTGGAGCAGCTCCTACGAGCAGTACTTC; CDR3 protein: CASSLTPGWSSSYEQYF